This entry lists 23 T cell receptor beta chains sequenced from one sample in a study of shared clonotypes between healthy human individuals. The assay was immunoSEQ multiplex PCR, and TCRdb's table has in-frame clones only and misses some. The table includes 2 million to 2.5 million clones, over 85% detected once. The specimen was naive CD4+ T cells from PBMCs. Subset reported: CD45RA+ positively selected. The receptors stem from a man younger than 30 in good health. Some clones in this sample may be carry-over from other donors' samples.

The rearrangement uses TRBV29-1 and TRBJ2-5; 7 bases agree with TRBD1. This CDR3 region has 12 residues. Losses at the gene ends were 6 bases for V and 5 bases for J; bases not matched to a gene: 6. The germline V gene has CDR1 SQVTM and CDR2 ANQGSEA. CDR3 coding DNA: TGCAGCGTATCTACAGGGGTGGAGACCCAGTACTTC. Residues: CSVSTGVETQYF.

The chain is built from TRBV5-4 and TRBJ2-7, with 12 positions matching TRBD2. With V trimmed by 4 bases and J by 3 bases, 8 bases remained unmatched. CDR1 is SGHNT and CDR2 is YYREEE in the germline V gene (reference sequence). The length of the CDR3 is 16 residues. In DNA form, the CDR3 reads TGTGCCAGCAGCCCTCCTGGACTAGCGGGAAGCTACGAGCAGTACTTC. Protein: CASSPPGLAGSYEQYF. Supplemented by reference TRBV5-4 and TRBJ2-7, the full variable domain reads ETGVTQSPTHLIKTRGQQVTLRCSSQSGHNTVSWYQQALGQGPQFIFQYYREEENGRGNFPPRFSGLQFPNYSSELNVNALELDDSALYLCASSPPGLAGSYEQYFGPGTRLTVT.

The chain recombines TRBV9 with TRBJ2-2; D may be TRBD2 (6 bases). The CDR3 loop spans 17 amino acids. Trimming took 3 bases from V and 6 from J, leaving 21 bases between them. Germline CDR1 and CDR2: SGDLS and YYNGEE. CDR3 bases: TGTGCCAGCAGCGGATCAACCGGGACTGAGGGTCCCGGGGAGCTGTTTTTT. This translates into CASSGSTGTEGPGELFF.

The V gene is TRBV7-2, the J gene TRBJ2-5, with no clear D. Looked up from germline, CDR1 is SGHTA and CDR2 is FQGNSA. The length of the CDR3 is 16 residues. Trimming removed 2 bases from V and 5 bases from J, with 18 bases in between. CDR3 residues: CASSLFGLGMRETQYF. The CDR3 DNA reads as TGTGCCAGCAGCTTATTTGGCCTCGGCATGAGGGAGACCCAGTACTTC.

The rearrangement joins TRBV6-1 to TRBJ2-4, with TRBD2 identical over 7 bases. Looked up from germline, CDR1 is MNHNS and CDR2 is SASEGT. This CDR3 is built from 17 residues. The junction had 13 bases not matched to a gene; V was cut back by 0 bases and J by 8 bases. The CDR3 bases are TGTGCCAGCAGTGAAGCTCTTGGGGGAGGGACCAGGTACATTCAGTACTTC. Its protein is CASSEALGGGTRYIQYF.

This chain connects TRBV6-5 to TRBJ2-5; D is unclear. CDR3 length equals 11 residues. With 4 bases removed from V and 7 bases from J, the gap between germline ends came to 7 bases. CDR1 is MNHEY and CDR2 is SVGAGI in the germline V gene. The CDR3 sequence is CASSLTGTQYF. CDR3 coding DNA: TGTGCCAGCAGTTTGACTGGGACCCAGTACTTC.

With regard to this clone: In the same sample, other DNA sequences code for this CDR3. The V and J genes are TRBV29-1 and TRBJ2-3; D may correspond to TRBD1 or TRBD2 (5 bases each). The CDR3 contains 10 residues. Germline V gene sequence: CDR1 SQVTM, CDR2 ANQGSEA. V was trimmed by 7 bases and J by 4 bases, leaving 6 bases between them. CDR3 amino acids: CSGGADTQYF. The CDR3 DNA reads TGCAGCGGAGGGGCAGATACGCAGTATTTT.

This sequence joins TRBV18 and TRBJ1-5; 7 bases agree with TRBD1. In germline, CDR1 is KGHSH, CDR2 LQKENI. This CDR3 is built from 15 residues. J lost 4 bases, V lost 6 bases, and 9 bases had no gene match. The CDR3 DNA reads TGTGCCAGCTCCTGGGCACAGGGGAGGAATCAGCCCCAGCATTTT. Protein: CASSWAQGRNQPQHF.

The chain is built from TRBV15 and TRBJ1-4, with TRBD1 matching 8 bases. The CDR3 extends over 16 amino acids. Trimming cost V 1 base and J 8 bases; bases outside gene matches: 9. Germline V gene sequence: CDR1 LNHNV, CDR2 YYDKDF (reference sequence). The DNA for the CDR3 is TGTGCCACCAGCAGAGGCGTGACAGGGGCTTTCGAAAAACTGTTTTTT. It codes for CATSRGVTGAFEKLFF.

The chain joins TRBV28 to TRBJ1-5, with D maybe TRBD1 (6 bases). Germline V gene lookup returns CDR1 MDHEN and CDR2 SYDVKM. The CDR3 is 14 amino acids. Deletions cut 3 bases from V and 7 bases from J, with 13 bases between. The CDR3 DNA follows: TGTGCCAGCAGTTTGGTGGGGGCACGACAGCCCCAGCATTTT. Translated: CASSLVGARQPQHF.

The CDR3: CASSGGQGVSREQYF. The CDR3, as DNA: TGTGCCAGCAGCGGGGGACAGGGGGTTTCCCGCGAGCAGTACTTC. The chain joins TRBV28 to TRBJ2-7; 11 bases align to TRBD1. CDR1 is MDHEN and CDR2 is SYDVKM in the germline V gene. J was trimmed by 6 bases and V by 6 bases; bases with no gene match: 10. CDR3 length: 15 amino acids.

This clone was seen more than once but under ten times. The rearrangement uses TRBV19 and TRBJ1-5, with D perhaps TRBD1 (5 bases). Germline values: CDR1 LNHDA, CDR2 SQIVND (reference sequence). The CDR3 runs 13 residues. Trimming pared 0 bases from V and 7 bases from J, leaving 7 bases between. CDR3 nucleotide sequence: TGTGCCAGTAGTATAGAAAAGGGGCAGCCCCAGCATTTT. Translating gives CASSIEKGQPQHF.

The rearrangement links TRBV29-1 to TRBJ2-1; no clear D gene. V was trimmed by 6 bases and J by 3 bases, leaving 15 bases between them. The CDR3 is made up of 14 amino acids. CDR1 is SQVTM, CDR2 ANQGSEA, per germline. The CDR3 nucleotides are TGCAGCGTGAAGTCTGATTCCAACTACAATGAGCAGTTCTTC. Amino acid sequence: CSVKSDSNYNEQFF.

J is TRBJ2-5 and V is TRBV29-1; unclear D gene. The germline V gene encodes CDR1 SQVTM and CDR2 ANQGSEA. The germline V and J ends were trimmed by 5 bases and 5 bases, with 15 bases remaining between them. This CDR3 spans 13 amino acids. The CDR3 region has the DNA TGCAGCGTTTTCTCACCCGGTATGGAGACCCAGTACTTC. It codes for CSVFSPGMETQYF. The full variable domain, rest sourced from reference TRBV29-1 and TRBJ2-5, is SAVISQKPSRDICQRGTSLTIQCQVDSQVTMMFWYRQQPGQSLTLIATANQGSEATYESGFVIDKFPISRPNLTFSTLTVSNMSPEDSSIYLCSVFSPGMETQYFGPGTRLLVL.

The chain uses TRBV7-6 and TRBJ2-5; unclear D gene. CDR3 length: 13 amino acids. The V end lost 6 bases, the J end lost 2 bases, and 10 bases lay between the germline ends. The V gene's germline CDR1 is SGHVS and CDR2 FNYEAQ. Here the CDR3 reads CASRQAGQETQYF. The CDR3 region has the DNA TGTGCCAGCAGGCAGGCTGGACAAGAGACCCAGTACTTC.

In its sample, this clone was seen a few times. V is TRBV4-3 and J is TRBJ2-7; D tentatively reads TRBD1 or TRBD2 (5 bases each). Germline V CDR1 and CDR2: LGHNA, YSLEER. V was shortened by 1 base and J by 0 bases, with 13 bases between the two germline ends. This CDR3 is built from 16 residues. CDR3 sequence reads: CASSQGPGPYSYEQYF. For the CDR3, the DNA is TGCGCCAGCAGCCAAGGGCCGGGACCATACTCCTACGAGCAGTACTTC.

This clone has a single count. The V and J genes are TRBV5-1 and TRBJ2-2; 14 bases are shared with TRBD2. There are 17 residues in the CDR3. Looked up from germline, CDR1 is SGHRS and CDR2 is YFSETQ. The ends lost 4 bases at V and 7 bases at J; junction bases unmatched: 9. DNA of the CDR3: TGCGCCAGCAGCCCGACTAGCGGGAGGGCCAGGGTCGGGGAGCTGTTTTTT. As protein: CASSPTSGRARVGELFF.

The rearrangement uses TRBV28 and TRBJ2-2; D remains ambiguous. Trimming took off 1 base at V and 8 bases at J, with 14 bases between the two ends. The germline gives CDR1 MDHEN, CDR2 SYDVKM. The CDR3 spans 15 residues. CDR3 loop: CASSLSPPGSGELFF. The DNA for the CDR3 is TGTGCCAGCAGTTTATCCCCCCCAGGAAGTGGGGAGCTGTTTTTT.

The chain employs TRBV5-1 and TRBJ2-1; TRBD2 might be the D (7 bases). Germline V CDR1 and CDR2: SGHRS, YFSETQ. This CDR3 region has 17 residues. V was shortened by 4 bases and J by 6 bases, with 23 bases between the two germline ends. In DNA, the CDR3 is TGCGCCAGCAGCCCTCGGGGGGCTAGCGGAGGGAGCAATGAGCAGTTCTTC. It specifies CASSPRGASGGSNEQFF.

In nucleotides, the CDR3 is TGTGCCAGCTCACCACAGGGACAGGGGACGAGCGGAGCCGGGGCGCCCCAGCATTTT. Translation gives CASSPQGQGTSGAGAPQHF. The V call is TRBV18, the J call TRBJ1-5; TRBD1 aligns across 10 bases. The CDR3 length is 19 residues. CDR1 and CDR2 (germline): KGHSH, LQKENI. The ends lost 1 base at V and 9 bases at J; junction bases unmatched: 18.

On this clone itself: In the same sample, other DNA sequences code for this CDR3. The CDR3 nucleotides are TGTGCCAGCAGTACGGGGCTAGCGGGATACAATGAGCAGTTCTTC. It specifies CASSTGLAGYNEQFF. The chain uses TRBV6-4 and TRBJ2-1; 9 bases fit TRBD2. Per the germline V gene, CDR1 is MRHNA and CDR2 is SNTAGT. V was pared by 5 bases and J by 4 bases, with 6 bases of the junction left unmatched. CDR3 length equals 15 residues.

The chain carries TRBV9 and TRBJ1-3, with D uncertain. There are 13 residues in the CDR3. With 3 bases removed from V and 4 bases from J, the gap between germline ends came to 8 bases. Germline V gene lookup returns CDR1 SGDLS and CDR2 YYNGEE. The CDR3 DNA follows: TGTGCCAGCAGCGCCATCGAAGGAAACACCATATATTTT. As protein: CASSAIEGNTIYF.

The chain employs TRBV28 and TRBJ2-3, with D possibly TRBD2 on 5 matching bases. V was trimmed by 7 bases and J by 4 bases, leaving 15 bases between them. The CDR3 length is 14 residues. Germline CDR1 is MDHEN and CDR2 is SYDVKM. This CDR3 reads CASILRGWSDTQYF. In nucleotides, the CDR3 is TGTGCCAGCATTCTTAGAGGGTGGTCAGATACGCAGTATTTT.